A single sample is the source of the 18 T cell receptor beta chains below, sequenced in a study of CD8+ T cells in alopecia areata. Isolated RNA was reverse transcribed into cDNA used as the sequencing template. Clones were read by immunoSEQ multiplex PCR, and TCRdb kept only the in-frame ones, dropping some. The data hold about 180,000 clones, with about 47% observed a single time. The treatment here: oral pan-JAK inhibitor, 5-10 mg twice daily. The starting material was CD8+ T cells sorted from blood, obtained at approximately week 51, from a patient treated with tofacitinib. Source of these receptors: a human donor with alopecia areata.

There are a few counts of this clone. This CDR3 reads CASSYEGAGSNQPQHF. In DNA form, the CDR3 reads TGTGCCAGCAGTTACGAGGGGGCGGGTAGCAATCAGCCCCAGCATTTT. The chain recombines TRBV6-6 with TRBJ1-5; 7 nucleotides agree with TRBD1. Germline CDR1 MNHNY, CDR2 SVGAGI (reference sequence). With V trimmed by 2 bases and J by 0 bases, 4 bases remained unmatched. The CDR3 has 16 residues.

The chain joins TRBV25-1 to TRBJ2-5; unclear D gene. V lost 1 base and J lost 2, with 5 bases in between. This CDR3 has 13 amino acids. From germline, CDR1 is MGHDK and CDR2 SYGVNS. The CDR3 region is CASSESGQETQYF. The CDR3 DNA reads TGTGCCAGCAGTGAATCCGGGCAAGAGACCCAGTACTTC.

This clone occurred a few times. This chain links TRBV7-9 with TRBJ2-7, with 8 bases aligning to TRBD1. The CDR3 sequence is 14 residues long. Per the germline V gene, CDR1 is SEHNR and CDR2 is FQNEAQ (reference sequence). V shed 5 bases and J 2 bases; nucleotides not matched to a gene: 5. The CDR3 sequence is CASSETGEAYEQYF. The CDR3 bases are TGTGCCAGCAGCGAGACAGGGGAGGCCTACGAGCAGTACTTC.

The chain uses TRBV13 and TRBJ2-1; 9 bases match TRBD2. The CDR3 is made up of 15 amino acids. J gave up 8 bases and V 4 bases, and 9 bases lay outside the gene matches. Germline CDR1 reads PRHDT; CDR2 reads FYEKMQ (reference sequence). The CDR3 spells CASSSLGGGAHEQFF. CDR3 nucleotides: TGTGCCAGCAGCTCCCTGGGCGGGGGGGCTCATGAGCAGTTCTTC.

This clone showed up many times. The chain uses TRBV7-9 and TRBJ2-7; D is unclear. The CDR3 totals 12 residues. V was trimmed by 5 bases and J by 2 bases, leaving 7 bases between them. Germline V lookup: CDR1 SEHNR, CDR2 FQNEAQ (reference sequence). CDR3 amino acids: CASSPSTYEQYF. The CDR3 DNA reads TGTGCCAGCAGCCCTTCTACCTACGAGCAGTACTTC.

This rearrangement joins TRBV14 to TRBJ2-1; 8 bases align to TRBD2. Germline-derived CDR1 and CDR2 are SGHDN and FVKESK. There are 13 residues in the CDR3. V gave up 2 bases and J gave up 10 bases; unmatched junction bases: 4. The CDR3 sequence: CASSQISGAEQFF. The CDR3 DNA sequence: TGTGCCAGCAGCCAAATTAGCGGGGCCGAGCAGTTCTTC.

CDR3 DNA sequence: TGTGCCAGCAGCTTAGACCGGGACAGTCAAGAGACCCAGTACTTC. It yields the protein CASSLDRDSQETQYF. This sequence joins TRBV7-9 and TRBJ2-5; 7 nucleotides match TRBD1. The CDR3 totals 15 residues. Germline V gives CDR1 SEHNR, CDR2 FQNEAQ (reference sequence). The trim removed 1 base at V and 2 bases at J, leaving 4 bases unmatched.

This clone is a singleton in its sample. J is TRBJ1-2 and V is TRBV13; no definite D call. V was clipped by 10 bases and J by 1 base, with 13 bases between them. The CDR3 covers 13 residues. Germline CDR1 PRHDT, CDR2 FYEKMQ (reference sequence). In nucleotides, the CDR3 is TGTGCCATCCCCTTAAGAGATAACTATGGCTACACCTTC. Translated, it gives CAIPLRDNYGYTF.

The chain is built from TRBV2 and TRBJ2-7; tentative D call: TRBD1 (6 bases). The CDR3 has 14 amino acids. Trimming pared 5 bases from V and 0 bases from J, leaving 11 bases between. The V gene's germline CDR1 is SNHLY and CDR2 FYNNEI. CDR3 coding DNA: TGTGCCAGCAGTATGACAGGACCCTCCTACGAGCAGTACTTC. This gives the protein CASSMTGPSYEQYF.

The table lists this clone with a count of one. The V call is TRBV9, the J call TRBJ2-5; 11 bases are shared with TRBD2. Trimming took 2 bases from V and 3 from J; bases not matched to a gene: 0. The germline gives CDR1 SGDLS, CDR2 YYNGEE. This CDR3 is built from 14 residues. This CDR3 reads CASSVSGGEETQYF. CDR3 coding DNA: TGTGCCAGCAGCGTTAGCGGGGGGGAAGAGACCCAGTACTTC. Based on the CDR3 plus reference TRBV9 and TRBJ2-5, the full variable domain is DSGVTQTPKHLITATGQRVTLRCSPRSGDLSVYWYQQSLDQGLQFLIQYYNGEERAKGNILERFSAQQFPDLHSELNLSSLELGDSALYFCASSVSGGEETQYFGPGTRLLVL.

This clone came up a few times. The chain combines TRBV5-6 with TRBJ1-1; D gene uncertain. Germline V gene lookup returns CDR1 SGHDT and CDR2 YYEEEE. V was shortened by 3 bases and J by 3 bases, with 12 bases between the two germline ends. This CDR3 contains 14 residues. The CDR3 DNA reads as TGTGCCAGCAGCTCGAAGCACGGCTACACTGAAGCTTTCTTT. This encodes CASSSKHGYTEAFF.

This clone showed up just once. V is TRBV4-3 and J is TRBJ2-3; D is uncertain. The germline CDR1 and CDR2 sequences are LGHNA and YSLEER. This CDR3 region has 14 residues. V lost 1 base, J lost 0 bases, and 5 bases lay in between. Written as DNA, the CDR3 is TGCGCCAGCAGCCAAGTTCTAAGCACAGATACGCAGTATTTT. The encoded protein is CASSQVLSTDTQYF.

This clone was picked up a small number of times. The chain links TRBV27 to TRBJ2-7; 9 bases match TRBD2. Looked up from germline, CDR1 is MNHEY and CDR2 is SMNVEV (reference sequence). V was clipped by 5 bases and J by 7 bases; unmatched bases: 9. The CDR3 is 14 residues long. As DNA, the CDR3 is TGTGCCAGCAGTCCAGCGGGGGGTTGGGGAGAGCAGTACTTC. Translated: CASSPAGGWGEQYF.

This clone was observed a handful of times. The chain combines TRBV7-2 with TRBJ2-1; D is perhaps TRBD1 or TRBD2 (6 bases each). Germline V gene lookup returns CDR1 SGHTA and CDR2 FQGNSA. There are 18 residues in the CDR3. V lost 4 bases to trimming and J lost 5 bases, with 24 bases between them. In DNA form, the CDR3 reads TGTGCCAGCAGCTCGCTTGAAGGGGGGCCATTGTTGAACAATGAGCAGTTCTTC. It yields the protein CASSSLEGGPLLNNEQFF.

This chain connects TRBV6-5 to TRBJ1-1; possibly TRBD1 for D (6 bases). With 2 bases removed from V and 8 bases from J, the gap between germline ends came to 15 bases. There are 14 residues in the CDR3. Germline lookup yields CDR1 MNHEY and CDR2 SVGAGI. The CDR3, as DNA: TGTGCCAGCAGTTACGGCCAGGGGAGTCCCGAAGCTTTCTTT. Amino acid sequence: CASSYGQGSPEAFF.

The rearrangement joins TRBV27 to TRBJ1-4, with D possibly being TRBD1 (6 bases). Germline V lookup: CDR1 MNHEY, CDR2 SMNVEV (reference sequence). The CDR3 is 14 residues long. V was pared by 4 bases and J by 5 bases, with 11 bases between. The CDR3 coding sequence is TGTGCCAGCAGTTCGGGCAGGGGAAATGAAAAACTGTTTTTT. This sequence encodes CASSSGRGNEKLFF.

V usage is TRBV29-1 and J usage is TRBJ1-5, with D tentatively TRBD1 (5 bases). Trimming removed 5 bases from V and 10 bases from J, with 15 bases in between. The length of the CDR3 is 12 residues. The germline gives CDR1 SQVTM, CDR2 ANQGSEA. CDR3 in DNA: TGCAGCGTTCAAATGGGGGACCCTCCCCAGCATTTT. Translating it yields CSVQMGDPPQHF.

The chain combines TRBV11-2 with TRBJ2-2; D call uncertain. Between the trimmed V and J ends, which lost 0 bases and 7 bases, there was a span of 6 bases. The CDR3 loop spans 13 amino acids. From germline, CDR1 is SGHAT and CDR2 FQNNGV. CDR3 sequence reads: CASSLDRVGELFF. The CDR3 nucleotides read TGTGCCAGCAGCTTAGATCGCGTCGGGGAGCTGTTTTTT. The entire variable domain, with the rest obtained from reference TRBV11-2 and TRBJ2-2, is as follows: EAGVAQSPRYKIIEKRQSVAFWCNPISGHATLYWYQQILGQGPKLLIQFQNNGVVDDSQLPKDRFSAERLKGVDSTLKIQPAKLEDSAVYLCASSLDRVGELFFGEGSRLTVL.